These 19 T cell receptor beta chains came from one sample sequenced in a study of shared clonotypes between healthy human individuals. Sequencing used immunoSEQ multiplex PCR; TCRdb keeps in-frame clones, though not all of them. Altogether under 2.5 million clones are present, around 92% being singletons, with the ten largest covering 0.37%. The sample was naive CD4+ T cells from PBMCs. Subset specified: CD45RA+ positively selected. All receptors derive from a man between 18 and 29 years old in good health. Some clones in this sample may be carry-over from other donors' samples.

The chain is built from TRBV10-3 and TRBJ2-3; a weak D match, TRBD2 (6 bases). Per the germline V gene, CDR1 is ENHRY and CDR2 is SYGVKD. CDR3 length: 14 residues. V lost 8 bases and J 3 bases, leaving 15 bases between the germline ends. The CDR3 bases are TGTGCCATCGGAGGAGGGAAGGGAACAGATACGCAGTATTTT. This translates into CAIGGGKGTDTQYF.

The genes are TRBV19 and TRBJ2-1, with 10 bases that match TRBD1. CDR3 length: 16 residues. Germline CDR1 reads LNHDA; CDR2 reads SQIVND (reference sequence). V gave up 3 bases and J gave up 1 base; unmatched junction bases: 3. The CDR3 here is CASSIMGQGSYNEQFF. The CDR3 nucleotides read TGTGCCAGTAGTATTATGGGACAGGGGTCCTACAATGAGCAGTTCTTC.

With regard to this clone: Other DNA sequences in the sample encode the same CDR3. The V gene is TRBV28, the J gene TRBJ2-7; 7 bases map to TRBD1. The V segment lost 4 bases and the J segment 2 bases; nucleotides outside the gene matches: 5. CDR3 length: 14 residues. Germline lookup yields CDR1 MDHEN and CDR2 SYDVKM. The CDR3 region is CASSSPGQAYEQYF. The DNA of the CDR3 is TGTGCCAGCAGTTCGCCAGGACAGGCCTACGAGCAGTACTTC.

The rearrangement links TRBV5-4 to TRBJ2-2; D may be TRBD1 or TRBD2 (5 bases each). Germline lookup yields CDR1 SGHNT and CDR2 YYREEE (reference sequence). Trimming pared 6 bases from V and 0 bases from J, leaving 15 bases between. The CDR3 is 16 residues long. The CDR3 DNA is TGTGCCAGCACCCCGGGGCGGCACGCGAACACCGGGGAGCTGTTTTTT. It codes for CASTPGRHANTGELFF.

This sequence joins TRBV27 and TRBJ2-1, with 13 nucleotides matching TRBD2. Germline V gene data show CDR1 as MNHEY and CDR2 as SMNVEV (reference sequence). The CDR3 is 17 residues long. The V gene end was trimmed by 5 bases and the J gene end by 1 base; junction bases not matched to a gene: 5. CDR3 in amino acids: CASSTRTSGSSYNEQFF. Written as DNA, the CDR3 is TGTGCCAGCAGTACGAGGACTAGCGGGAGTTCCTACAATGAGCAGTTCTTC.

The chain is built from TRBV5-8 and TRBJ1-5, with 7 positions matching TRBD1. The J segment lost 5 bases and the V segment lost 5 bases, leaving 4 bases of the junction unmatched. Germline V lookup: CDR1 SGHTS, CDR2 YDEGEE. This CDR3 contains 13 residues. CDR3 DNA: TGTGCCAGCAGATTCGACAGGGATCAGCCCCAGCATTTT. It encodes CASRFDRDQPQHF. The variable domain in full, completed from reference TRBV5-8 and TRBJ1-5, reads EAGVTQSPTHLIKTRGQQATLRCSPISGHTSVYWYQQALGLGLQFLLWYDEGEERNRGNFPPRFSGRQFPNYSSELNVNALELEDSALYLCASRFDRDQPQHFGDGTRLSIL.

This clone was counted once. This chain connects TRBV28 to TRBJ2-1; TRBD2 matches at 8 bases. V lost 8 bases and J lost 1; bases outside the gene matches: 4. The CDR3 sequence is 14 residues long. Germline CDR1 MDHEN, CDR2 SYDVKM. Written as DNA, the CDR3 is TGTGCCAGCGCTTCGGGGGGGTCCTACAATGAGCAGTTCTTC. Translated: CASASGGSYNEQFF.

This clone was seen just once. The chain couples TRBV2 to TRBJ2-5, with 8 bases aligning to TRBD2. V shed 5 bases, J shed 4 bases, and the junction held 3 bases outside the gene matches. This CDR3 contains 13 residues. In germline, CDR1 is SNHLY, CDR2 FYNNEI. The CDR3: CASSPAGGETQYF. For the CDR3, the DNA is TGTGCCAGCAGTCCTGCGGGAGGAGAGACCCAGTACTTC.

The rearrangement uses TRBV10-3 and TRBJ1-5; D gene uncertain. The CDR3 sequence is 13 residues long. V dropped 0 bases and J dropped 7 bases, with 7 bases sitting between them. Germline loops: CDR1 ENHRY, CDR2 SYGVKD. The CDR3 loop is CAISESPPQPQHF. The CDR3 DNA reads TGTGCCATCAGTGAGTCCCCGCCCCAGCCCCAGCATTTT.

This clone was found a few times. This chain connects TRBV2 to TRBJ1-5; D remains unclear. Deletions cut 2 bases from V and 9 bases from J, with 5 bases between. There are 11 residues in the CDR3. Germline V gives CDR1 SNHLY, CDR2 FYNNEI. The CDR3 DNA reads as TGTGCCAGCAGTGAACCGCCGCCCCAGCATTTT. This encodes CASSEPPPQHF.

The rearrangement joins TRBV28 to TRBJ2-1; TRBD1 or TRBD2 may be the D gene (6 bases each). With 8 bases removed from V and 7 bases from J, the gap between germline ends came to 18 bases. Germline V CDR1 and CDR2: MDHEN, SYDVKM. This CDR3 is 14 amino acids long. CDR3 amino acids: CASLRRGLWNEQFF. CDR3 nucleotide sequence: TGTGCCAGCCTTAGGAGGGGGTTGTGGAATGAGCAGTTCTTC.

V usage is TRBV14 and J usage is TRBJ2-2; TRBD1 matches at 7 bases. The CDR3 is 17 residues long. Trimming took 5 bases from V and 0 from J; bases not matched to a gene: 9. Germline assignment: CDR1 SGHDN and CDR2 FVKESK. The CDR3 DNA reads as TGTGCCAGCAGCTCCCAGTGGGACAGACCGAACACCGGGGAGCTGTTTTTT. It is translated as CASSSQWDRPNTGELFF. Looking up the rest from reference TRBV14 and TRBJ2-2 gives the full variable domain: EAGVTQFPSHSVIEKGQTVTLRCDPISGHDNLYWYRRVMGKEIKFLLHFVKESKQDESGMPNNRFLAERTGGTYSTLKVQPAELEDSGVYFCASSSQWDRPNTGELFFGEGSRLTVL.

Here the CDR3 reads CASSYPDRVSPLHF. Here the CDR3 DNA reads TGTGCCAGCAGCTACCCGGACAGGGTTTCACCCCTCCACTTT. J is TRBJ1-6 and V is TRBV28, with 8 bases identical to TRBD1. Losses at the gene ends were 6 bases for V and 9 bases for J; bases not matched to a gene: 7. The CDR3 consists of 14 residues. Germline V gene lookup returns CDR1 MDHEN and CDR2 SYDVKM.

The chain employs TRBV29-1 and TRBJ1-1; possibly TRBD1 for D (5 bases). CDR1 is SQVTM and CDR2 is ANQGSEA in the germline V gene. CDR3 size: 12 residues. Trimming left V 5 bases short and J 1 base short, with 8 bases between. DNA of the CDR3: TGCAGCGTTTGGGACGGGAACACTGAAGCTTTCTTT. It is translated as CSVWDGNTEAFF.

This clone was counted once. This chain uses TRBV28 with TRBJ2-6; D is unclear. The CDR3 contains 13 residues. The V and J ends lost 6 bases and 2 bases respectively, with 5 bases between them. The germline CDR1 and CDR2 sequences are MDHEN and SYDVKM. The CDR3 loop reads CASSQAGANVLTF. The CDR3 DNA reads TGTGCCAGCAGCCAGGCTGGGGCCAACGTCCTGACTTTC.

J is TRBJ2-5 and V is TRBV5-6, with 8 bases that match TRBD1. Germline assignment: CDR1 SGHDT and CDR2 YYEEEE. V lost 2 bases, J lost 1 base, and 1 base stayed unmatched. CDR3 length: 14 amino acids. In DNA form, the CDR3 reads TGTGCCAGCAGCTTTGACAGGGGCCAAGAGACCCAGTACTTC. Translated, it gives CASSFDRGQETQYF.

This clone was recorded only once. V usage is TRBV29-1 and J usage is TRBJ2-5, with TRBD1 identical over 8 bases. V trimming: 4 bases; J trimming: 11 bases; junction bases outside the gene matches: 12. CDR1 SQVTM and CDR2 ANQGSEA come from the germline V gene. The CDR3 totals 13 residues. The DNA of the CDR3 is TGCAGCGTTGGTCGGCAGGGGGCCCGGGAGCAGTACTTC. Protein sequence: CSVGRQGAREQYF.

This chain uses TRBV9 with TRBJ2-7, with D perhaps TRBD1 (5 bases). CDR3 length: 16 amino acids. V dropped 0 bases and J dropped 3 bases, with 16 bases sitting between them. The germline CDR1 and CDR2 sequences are SGDLS and YYNGEE. The CDR3 loop reads CASSVGASDMGYEQYF. The CDR3 DNA follows: TGTGCCAGCAGCGTAGGGGCTTCGGACATGGGCTACGAGCAGTACTTC.

The J gene is TRBJ1-5, the V gene TRBV7-7; weak D call: TRBD1 (5 bases). V lost 1 base, J lost 5 bases, and 21 bases lay in between. CDR3 size: 18 residues. Germline CDR1 SSHAT, CDR2 FNYEAQ (reference sequence). CDR3 coding DNA: TGTGCCAGCAGCTTAGAGTGCCCCTCTGCAGGGAAAGATCAGCCCCAGCATTTT. Residues: CASSLECPSAGKDQPQHF.